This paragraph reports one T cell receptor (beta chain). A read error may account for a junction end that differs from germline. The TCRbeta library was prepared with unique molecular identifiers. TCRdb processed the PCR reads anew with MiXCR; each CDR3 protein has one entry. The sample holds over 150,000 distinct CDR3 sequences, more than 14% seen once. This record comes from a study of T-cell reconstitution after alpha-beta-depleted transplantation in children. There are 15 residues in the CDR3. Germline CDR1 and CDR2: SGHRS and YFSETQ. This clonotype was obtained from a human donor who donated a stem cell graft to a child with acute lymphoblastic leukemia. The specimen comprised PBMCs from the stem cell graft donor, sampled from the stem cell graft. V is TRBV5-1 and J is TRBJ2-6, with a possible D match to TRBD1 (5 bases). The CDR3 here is CASSLVLAGANGLTF. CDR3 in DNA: TGCGCCAGCAGCTTGGTTCTGGCTGGGGCCAACGGCCTGACTTTC.